The TCR beta chain described here comes from a study of response to subunit inactivated influenza vaccine. Findings and limits, study-wide: Authors suggested each seasonal influenza vaccination recruits few new T cells.

MiXCR was run by TCRdb on the RT-PCR reads, yielding one entry per CDR3 protein. The sample consists of approximately 700,000 distinct CDR3 sequences, about 15% of them appearing once. On this clonotype itself: The antigen is unknown.

In germline, CDR1 is SGHDT, CDR2 YYEEEE. The CDR3 totals 15 residues. V dropped 4 bases and J dropped 5; count of bases not matched to a gene: 6. The material was PBMCs from blood, obtained 14 days before vaccination. The sequence was obtained from a man aged 45-65 years who received an inactivated influenza vaccine. This sequence joins TRBV5-6 and TRBJ2-1; the match to TRBD2 covers 10 bases. The CDR3, as DNA: TGTGCCAGCAGCACAGGCACTAGCGGGAACAATGAGCAGTTCTTC. Protein sequence: CASSTGTSGNNEQFF.